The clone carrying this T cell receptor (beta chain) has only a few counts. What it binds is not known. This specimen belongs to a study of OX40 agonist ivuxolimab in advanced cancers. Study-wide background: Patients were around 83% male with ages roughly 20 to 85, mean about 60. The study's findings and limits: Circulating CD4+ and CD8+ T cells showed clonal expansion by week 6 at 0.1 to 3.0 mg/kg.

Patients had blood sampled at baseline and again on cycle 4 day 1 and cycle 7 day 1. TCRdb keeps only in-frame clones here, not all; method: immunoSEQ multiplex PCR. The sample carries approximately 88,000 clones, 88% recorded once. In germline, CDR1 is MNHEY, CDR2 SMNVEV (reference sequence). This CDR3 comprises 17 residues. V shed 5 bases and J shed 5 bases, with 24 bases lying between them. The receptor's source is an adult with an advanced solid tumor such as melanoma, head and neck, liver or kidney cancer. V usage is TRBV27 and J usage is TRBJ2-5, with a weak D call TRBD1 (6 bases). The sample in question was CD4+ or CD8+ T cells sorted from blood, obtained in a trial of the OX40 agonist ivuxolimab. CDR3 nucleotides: TGTGCCAGCAGTACCGGGACAAGCCCATTAATGGGGGAGACCCAGTACTTC. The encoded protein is CASSTGTSPLMGETQYF.